This entry lists 24 T cell receptor beta chains sequenced from one sample in a study of cytomegalovirus exposure and HLA in healthy donors (dated 2017 in TCRdb). Library preparation used the immunoSEQ multiplex PCR assay. A mixture of 60 forward primers for TCR Vbeta segments and 13 reverse primers for TCR Jbeta segments was used in the multiplex PCR. The table was pulled from immuneACCESS by TCRdb, which kept in-frame rearrangements only. Such tables lose some clones; where checked, under half of the loss comes from unresolved V genes, and the rest has no known cause. The sample table contains about 160,000 clones; only one count was recorded for roughly 82% of them. Together, the top ten hold 1.5% of the sample. Specimen: PBMCs. The receptors originated from a girl aged 10-17 years in good health and CMV-seropositive.

This clone was detected only a few times. The chain couples TRBV15 to TRBJ2-5, with D hard to call. With 0 bases removed from V and 4 bases from J, the gap between germline ends came to 3 bases. The germline V gene encodes CDR1 LNHNV and CDR2 YYDKDF (reference sequence). The CDR3 consists of 12 residues. The CDR3 coding sequence is TGTGCCACCAGCAGAGATATAGAGACCCAGTACTTC. It is translated as CATSRDIETQYF.

The chain links TRBV30 to TRBJ2-2; unclear D gene. The CDR3 has 11 amino acids. Trimming shortened V by 4 bases and J by 3 bases, and 3 bases separated the two germline ends. Germline V CDR1 and CDR2: GTSNPN, SVGIG (reference sequence). The CDR3 DNA sequence: TGTGCCTGGACCTACACCGGGGAGCTGTTTTTT. This gives the protein CAWTYTGELFF.

This clone was picked up one time. V gene TRBV7-2 combines with J gene TRBJ2-5; 7 nucleotides align to TRBD2. Losses at the gene ends were 3 bases for V and 1 base for J; bases not matched to a gene: 2. Looked up from germline, CDR1 is SGHTA and CDR2 is FQGNSA. The CDR3 is 14 amino acids. The CDR3 sequence is CASSLSGTQETQYF. CDR3 bases: TGTGCCAGCAGCTTGAGCGGGACCCAAGAGACCCAGTACTTC.

The chain employs TRBV7-3 and TRBJ2-3; D gene unclear. V was shortened by 2 bases and J by 8 bases, with 20 bases between the two germline ends. Germline-derived CDR1 and CDR2 are SGHTA and FQGTGA. This CDR3 contains 16 residues. The CDR3 sequence: CASSLLPAGSSGTQYF. The DNA for the CDR3 is TGTGCCAGCAGCTTACTGCCAGCTGGTTCGTCAGGTACGCAGTATTTT. The complete variable domain, with remaining parts taken from reference TRBV7-3 and TRBJ2-3, reads GAGVSQTPSNKVTEKGKYVELRCDPISGHTALYWYRQSLGQGPEFLIYFQGTGAADDSGLPNDRFFAVRPEGSVSTLKIQRTERGDSAVYLCASSLLPAGSSGTQYFGPGTRLTVL.

This sequence joins TRBV11-2 and TRBJ2-5, with 8 bases aligning to TRBD1. The germline V gene has CDR1 SGHAT and CDR2 FQNNGV. Trimming at V came to 5 bases and at J to 0 bases, leaving 11 bases not matched to a gene. The CDR3 loop spans 17 amino acids. The DNA for the CDR3 is TGTGCCAGCAGCATCAAGGGACAGGCGAGATACCAAGAGACCCAGTACTTC. It specifies CASSIKGQARYQETQYF.

The V and J genes are TRBV6-4 and TRBJ2-3, with D unresolved. V was clipped by 3 bases and J by 2 bases, with 9 bases between them. This CDR3 spans 14 amino acids. CDR1 is MRHNA and CDR2 is SNTAGT in the germline V gene. The CDR3: CASSEHAYTDTQYF. The CDR3 DNA reads as TGTGCCAGCAGTGAACACGCATACACAGATACGCAGTATTTT.

The J gene is TRBJ1-2, the V gene TRBV5-1; D gene unclear. Germline CDR1 reads SGHRS; CDR2 reads YFSETQ. The V end lost 4 bases, the J end lost 4 bases, and 11 bases lay between the germline ends. This CDR3 comprises 13 residues. DNA for the CDR3: TGCGCCAGCAGCCTGGACGGAGCCTATGGCTACACCTTC. As protein: CASSLDGAYGYTF.

The rearrangement uses TRBV7-8 and TRBJ1-3; 11 bases agree with TRBD1. The CDR3 sequence is 21 residues long. Trimming cost V 1 base and J 0 bases; bases outside gene matches: 14. From germline, CDR1 is SGHVS and CDR2 FQNEAQ. The CDR3 sequence: CASSLGWERGQGDHSGNTIYF. The CDR3 DNA sequence: TGTGCCAGCAGCTTAGGTTGGGAAAGGGGACAGGGGGATCACTCTGGAAACACCATATATTTT.

This clone appeared once. The chain couples TRBV5-1 to TRBJ2-3, with 7 nucleotides matching TRBD2. The length of the CDR3 is 17 residues. J gave up 2 bases and V 2 bases, and 11 bases lay outside the gene matches. Germline V gene data show CDR1 as SGHRS and CDR2 as YFSETQ. The CDR3 spells CASSFLGGEVYTDTQYF. CDR3 nucleotide sequence: TGCGCCAGCAGCTTTCTGGGGGGGGAGGTGTACACAGATACGCAGTATTTT.

CDR3 nucleotides: TGTGCCAGCAGCTCGCAGGGACTCGAACTTCTTCCTACGCAGTATTTT. The encoded protein is CASSSQGLELLPTQYF. The chain couples TRBV13 to TRBJ2-3, with D perhaps TRBD2 (6 bases). Germline V gene data show CDR1 as PRHDT and CDR2 as FYEKMQ (reference sequence). Trimming removed 4 bases from V and 8 bases from J, with 22 bases in between. The CDR3 is 16 amino acids.

V gene TRBV7-6 combines with J gene TRBJ2-7, with a possible D match to TRBD1 (5 bases). This CDR3 contains 14 residues. CDR1 SGHVS and CDR2 FNYEAQ come from the germline V gene. V was pared by 0 bases and J by 2 bases, with 8 bases between. For the CDR3, the DNA is TGTGCCAGCAGCTTAGCAGACAGACCCTACGAGCAGTACTTC. As protein: CASSLADRPYEQYF. Full variable domain (missing parts from reference TRBV7-6 and TRBJ2-7): GAGVSQSPRYKVTKRGQDVALRCDPISGHVSLYWYRQALGQGPEFLTYFNYEAQQDKSGLPNDRFSAERPEGSISTLTIQRTEQRDSAMYRCASSLADRPYEQYFGPGTRLTVT.

The chain links TRBV29-1 to TRBJ1-1; D perhaps matches TRBD1 (6 bases). Germline V CDR1 and CDR2: SQVTM, ANQGSEA. This CDR3 is 14 amino acids long. The V gene lost 3 bases and the J gene lost 0 bases, with 11 bases spanning the gap. The CDR3 protein is CSVDVTGLNTEAFF. Here the CDR3 DNA reads TGCAGCGTTGACGTAACAGGGCTGAACACTGAAGCTTTCTTT.

CDR3 residues: CASRGQGGYGYTF. In DNA, the CDR3 is TGTGCCAGCAGGGGACAGGGGGGCTATGGCTACACCTTC. The rearrangement joins TRBV27 to TRBJ1-2; 11 bases line up with TRBD1. Trimming took 6 bases from V and 4 from J; bases not matched to a gene: 1. Germline V gene data show CDR1 as MNHEY and CDR2 as SMNVEV (reference sequence). This CDR3 has 13 residues.

The chain couples TRBV9 to TRBJ2-5; TRBD2 matches 7 bases. The V and J ends lost 0 bases and 2 bases, in that order; junction bases with no gene match: 1. This CDR3 contains 14 residues. The V gene's germline CDR1 is SGDLS and CDR2 YYNGEE. Here the CDR3 DNA reads TGTGCCAGCAGCGTAGTCGGGGGGCAAGAGACCCAGTACTTC. It yields the protein CASSVVGGQETQYF.

J is TRBJ1-2 and V is TRBV19; perhaps TRBD1 as D (5 bases). The CDR3 is 13 residues long. Between the trimmed V and J ends, which lost 7 bases and 7 bases, there was a span of 16 bases. CDR1 is LNHDA, CDR2 SQIVND, per germline (reference sequence). The CDR3 spells CASNPGYVAGYTF. The CDR3 DNA reads as TGTGCCAGTAATCCAGGGTACGTTGCTGGCTACACCTTC.

CDR3 in DNA: TGTGCCAGCAGCTTAGTGGCGGGGGAAGGAGATACGCAGTATTTT. Translating it yields CASSLVAGEGDTQYF. This chain connects TRBV7-2 to TRBJ2-3; 7 positions match TRBD2. The CDR3 is 15 residues long. V shed 1 base, J shed 5 bases, and the junction held 6 bases outside the gene matches. Germline values: CDR1 SGHTA, CDR2 FQGNSA.

This clone showed up just once. The chain uses TRBV30 and TRBJ2-7; 8 nucleotides agree with TRBD1. This CDR3 has 12 amino acids. CDR1 GTSNPN and CDR2 SVGIG come from the germline V gene (reference sequence). Trimming removed 5 bases from V and 3 bases from J; junction bases left unmatched: 3. The CDR3 DNA reads TGTGCCTGGTCAGGGACAGGCTACGAGCAGTACTTC. It is translated as CAWSGTGYEQYF.

The chain employs TRBV27 and TRBJ2-7, with D perhaps TRBD1 (5 bases). The germline V gene encodes CDR1 MNHEY and CDR2 SMNVEV (reference sequence). This CDR3 is 13 amino acids long. V was shortened by 1 base and J by 4 bases, with 8 bases between the two germline ends. This CDR3 is CASSLYQGYEQYF. The CDR3 DNA reads TGTGCCAGCAGTTTATATCAGGGTTACGAGCAGTACTTC.

This chain joins TRBV7-3 and TRBJ2-2; D ambiguous. Germline loops: CDR1 SGHTA, CDR2 FQGTGA. V lost 4 bases and J 2 bases, leaving 2 bases between the germline ends. CDR3 length equals 12 residues. The CDR3 nucleotides read TGTGCCAGCAGCTCTAACACCGGGGAGCTGTTTTTT. Its translation is CASSSNTGELFF.

V and J are TRBV15 and TRBJ2-2; the D gene is possibly TRBD1 (5 bases). The ends were cut back, 3 bases at V and 4 bases at J, with 12 bases in the middle. The CDR3 length is 15 residues. From germline, CDR1 is LNHNV and CDR2 YYDKDF (reference sequence). DNA for the CDR3: TGTGCCACCAGCAGGGACCGGACACGCACCGGGGAGCTGTTTTTT. Translation: CATSRDRTRTGELFF.

In the case of this clone: One end of the junction is discordant with germline, which a read error may explain. The sample carries other DNA sequences with the same CDR3. This chain links TRBV6-6 with TRBJ1-2; D ambiguous. CDR1 MNHNY and CDR2 SVGAGI come from the germline V gene (reference sequence). This CDR3 has 15 residues. CDR3 bases: TGTGCCAGCAGTTACGTGCAGATATCTAACTATGGCTACACCTTT. Translated, it gives CASSYVQISNYGYTF.

This clone was detected a few times. The chain is built from TRBV27 and TRBJ1-1; D unclear. The CDR3 sequence is 19 residues long. V was cut by 0 bases and J by 3 bases, with 23 bases left in between. In germline, CDR1 is MNHEY, CDR2 SMNVEV (reference sequence). The CDR3 sequence is CASSLSNSEAVHKDTEAFF. CDR3 in DNA: TGTGCCAGCAGTTTATCAAACTCCGAGGCTGTTCATAAAGACACTGAAGCTTTCTTT.

The chain carries TRBV5-1 and TRBJ2-5; TRBD2 matches 10 bases. Germline CDR1 SGHRS, CDR2 YFSETQ. V lost 4 bases to trimming and J lost 1 base; unmatched junction nucleotides: 10. This CDR3 contains 17 residues. CDR3 bases: TGCGCCAGCAGCGTTGGACTAGCGGAGACGTCCCAAGAGACCCAGTACTTC. Translation gives CASSVGLAETSQETQYF.

V and J are TRBV21-1 and TRBJ1-5; TRBD1, the table's D call, was not compared with the DNA. TRBV21-1 is designated a pseudogene. There are 20 residues in the CDR3. The CDR3 spells CASSKNLGEDRGNGNQPQHF. In DNA form, the CDR3 reads TGTGCCAGCAGCAAGAATTTGGGTGAGGACAGGGGCAACGGCAATCAGCCCCAGCATTTT.